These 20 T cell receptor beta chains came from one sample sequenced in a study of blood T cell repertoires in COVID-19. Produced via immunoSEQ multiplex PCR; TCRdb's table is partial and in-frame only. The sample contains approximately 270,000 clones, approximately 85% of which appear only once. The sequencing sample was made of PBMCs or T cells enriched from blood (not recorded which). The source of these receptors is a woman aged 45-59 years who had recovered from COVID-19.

Here the CDR3 DNA reads TGTGCCAGCAGGCCGAACAGGAACTCTGGGGCCAACGTCCTGACTTTC. Protein: CASRPNRNSGANVLTF. The chain uses TRBV27 and TRBJ2-6; perhaps TRBD1 as D (5 bases). The germline CDR1 and CDR2 sequences are MNHEY and SMNVEV (reference sequence). The CDR3 loop spans 16 amino acids. With 6 bases removed from V and 0 bases from J, the gap between germline ends came to 12 bases.

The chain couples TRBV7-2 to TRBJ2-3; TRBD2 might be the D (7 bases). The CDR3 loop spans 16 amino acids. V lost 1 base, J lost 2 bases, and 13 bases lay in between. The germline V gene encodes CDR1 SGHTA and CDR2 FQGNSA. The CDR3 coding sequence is TGTGCCAGCAGCTTAGTGTGGGGGGGACACACAGATACGCAGTATTTT. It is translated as CASSLVWGGHTDTQYF.

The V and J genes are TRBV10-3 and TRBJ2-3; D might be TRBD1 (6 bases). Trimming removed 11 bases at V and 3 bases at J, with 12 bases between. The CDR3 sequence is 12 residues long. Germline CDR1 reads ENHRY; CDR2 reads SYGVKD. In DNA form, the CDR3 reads TGTGCCGTAGATACAGGGACAGATACGCAGTATTTT. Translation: CAVDTGTDTQYF.

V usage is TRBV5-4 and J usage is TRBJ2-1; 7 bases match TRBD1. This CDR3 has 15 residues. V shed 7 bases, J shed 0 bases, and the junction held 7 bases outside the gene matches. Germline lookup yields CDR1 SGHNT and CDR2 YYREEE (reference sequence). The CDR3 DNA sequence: TGTGCCAGCTCCTCTCCAGGGGGCTCCTACAATGAGCAGTTCTTC. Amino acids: CASSSPGGSYNEQFF.

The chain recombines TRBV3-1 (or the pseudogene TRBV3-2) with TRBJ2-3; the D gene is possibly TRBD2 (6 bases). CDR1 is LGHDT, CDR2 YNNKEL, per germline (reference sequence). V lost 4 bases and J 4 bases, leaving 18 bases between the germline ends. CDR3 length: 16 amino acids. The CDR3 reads CASSLRRGIRADTQYF. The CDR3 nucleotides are TGTGCCAGCAGCCTCCGTCGCGGGATTAGGGCAGATACGCAGTATTTT.

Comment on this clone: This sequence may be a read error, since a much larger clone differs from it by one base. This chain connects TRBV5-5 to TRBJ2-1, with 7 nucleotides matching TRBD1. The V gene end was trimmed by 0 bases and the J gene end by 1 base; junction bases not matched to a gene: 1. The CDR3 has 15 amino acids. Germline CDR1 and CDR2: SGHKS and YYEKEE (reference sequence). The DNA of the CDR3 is TGTGCCAGCAGCTTGGGACAGGGTTCCTACAATGAGCAGTTCTTC. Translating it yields CASSLGQGSYNEQFF.

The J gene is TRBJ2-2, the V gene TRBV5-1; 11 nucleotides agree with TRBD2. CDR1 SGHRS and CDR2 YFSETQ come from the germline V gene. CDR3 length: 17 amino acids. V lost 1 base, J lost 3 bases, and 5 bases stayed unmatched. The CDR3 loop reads CASSLIAGGPYTGELFF. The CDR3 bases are TGCGCCAGCAGCTTGATAGCGGGAGGGCCCTACACCGGGGAGCTGTTTTTT.

The CDR3 DNA reads as TGTGCCAGCAGCCAAGCGGGGGCCTACAGGGGAAAAGCTTTCTTT. It encodes CASSQAGAYRGKAFF. The chain links TRBV3-1 (or the pseudogene TRBV3-2) to TRBJ1-1, with TRBD1 matching 7 bases. This CDR3 has 15 residues. With V trimmed by 1 base and J by 9 bases, 11 bases remained unmatched. Germline V gene sequence: CDR1 LGHDT, CDR2 YNNKEL (reference sequence).

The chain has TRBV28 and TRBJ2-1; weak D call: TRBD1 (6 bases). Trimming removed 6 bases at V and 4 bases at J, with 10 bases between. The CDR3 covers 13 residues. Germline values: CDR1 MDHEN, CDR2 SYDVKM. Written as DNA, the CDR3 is TGTGCCAGCAGAACAGGGCAGTACAATGAGCAGTTCTTC. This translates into CASRTGQYNEQFF.

The CDR3 here is CASTRTSGGGWDTQYF. The DNA for the CDR3 is TGTGCCAGTACCAGGACTAGCGGAGGGGGTTGGGATACGCAGTATTTT. The chain has TRBV19 and TRBJ2-3; 10 bases line up with TRBD2. The germline V gene encodes CDR1 LNHDA and CDR2 SQIVND (reference sequence). V was pared by 7 bases and J by 6 bases, with 13 bases of the junction left unmatched. The CDR3 runs 16 residues.

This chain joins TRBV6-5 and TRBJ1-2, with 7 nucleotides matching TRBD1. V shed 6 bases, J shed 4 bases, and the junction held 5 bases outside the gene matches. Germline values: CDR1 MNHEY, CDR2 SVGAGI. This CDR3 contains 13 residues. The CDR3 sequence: CASRKGAGYGYTF. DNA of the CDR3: TGTGCCAGCAGGAAGGGGGCAGGCTATGGCTACACCTTC.

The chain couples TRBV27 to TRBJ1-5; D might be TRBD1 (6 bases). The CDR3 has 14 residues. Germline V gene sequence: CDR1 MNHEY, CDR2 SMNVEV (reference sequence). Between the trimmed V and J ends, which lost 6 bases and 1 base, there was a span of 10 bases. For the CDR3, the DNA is TGTGCCAGCAGCCCACAGGGCAGCAATCAGCCCCAGCATTTT. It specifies CASSPQGSNQPQHF.

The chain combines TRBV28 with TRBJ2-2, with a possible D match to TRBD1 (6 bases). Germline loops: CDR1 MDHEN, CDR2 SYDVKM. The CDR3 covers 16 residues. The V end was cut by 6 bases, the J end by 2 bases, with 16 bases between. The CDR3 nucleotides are TGTGCCAGCAGCCCGGGGACACGCAGAAACACCGGGGAGCTGTTTTTT. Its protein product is CASSPGTRRNTGELFF.

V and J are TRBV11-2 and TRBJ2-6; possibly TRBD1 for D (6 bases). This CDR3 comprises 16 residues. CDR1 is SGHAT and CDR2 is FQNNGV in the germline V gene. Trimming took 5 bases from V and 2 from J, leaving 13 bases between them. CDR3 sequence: CASSKQGVAGANVLTF. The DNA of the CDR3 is TGTGCCAGCAGCAAACAGGGAGTCGCTGGGGCCAACGTCCTGACTTTC.

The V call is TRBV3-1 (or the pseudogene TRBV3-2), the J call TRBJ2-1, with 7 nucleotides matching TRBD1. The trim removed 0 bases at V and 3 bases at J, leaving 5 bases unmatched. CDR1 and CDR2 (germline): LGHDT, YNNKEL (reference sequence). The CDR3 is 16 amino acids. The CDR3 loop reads CASSQELGQNYNEQFF. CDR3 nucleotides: TGTGCCAGCAGCCAAGAGTTGGGACAGAACTACAATGAGCAGTTCTTC.

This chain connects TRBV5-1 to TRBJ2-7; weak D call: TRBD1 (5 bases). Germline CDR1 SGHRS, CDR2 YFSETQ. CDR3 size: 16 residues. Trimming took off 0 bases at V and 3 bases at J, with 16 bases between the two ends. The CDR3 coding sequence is TGCGCCAGCAGCTTGGGAGGAAGACAGAACTTCTACGAGCAGTACTTC. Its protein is CASSLGGRQNFYEQYF.

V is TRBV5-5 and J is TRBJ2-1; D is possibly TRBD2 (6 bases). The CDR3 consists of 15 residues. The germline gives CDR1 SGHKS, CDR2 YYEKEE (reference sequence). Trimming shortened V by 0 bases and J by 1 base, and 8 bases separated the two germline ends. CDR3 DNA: TGTGCCAGCAGCTTGGAACGGGGGTCCTACAATGAGCAGTTCTTC. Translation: CASSLERGSYNEQFF.

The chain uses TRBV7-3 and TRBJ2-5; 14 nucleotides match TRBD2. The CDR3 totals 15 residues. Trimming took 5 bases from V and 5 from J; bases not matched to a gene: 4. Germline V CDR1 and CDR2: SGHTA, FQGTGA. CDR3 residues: CASSPGLAGAETQYF. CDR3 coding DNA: TGTGCCAGCAGCCCGGGACTAGCGGGGGCCGAGACCCAGTACTTC.

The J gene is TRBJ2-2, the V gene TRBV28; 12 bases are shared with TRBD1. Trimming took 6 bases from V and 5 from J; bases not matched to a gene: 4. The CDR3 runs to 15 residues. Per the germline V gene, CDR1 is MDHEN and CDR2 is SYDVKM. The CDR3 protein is CASSLGQGATGELFF. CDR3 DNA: TGTGCCAGCAGCCTGGGACAGGGGGCGACCGGGGAGCTGTTTTTT.

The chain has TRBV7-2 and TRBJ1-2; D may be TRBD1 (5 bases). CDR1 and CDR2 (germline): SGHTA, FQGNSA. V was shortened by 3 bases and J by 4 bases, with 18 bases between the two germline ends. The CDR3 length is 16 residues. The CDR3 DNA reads TGTGCCAGCAGCTTTCCCAGGGAGGGAAGAGGCTATGGCTACACCTTC. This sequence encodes CASSFPREGRGYGYTF.